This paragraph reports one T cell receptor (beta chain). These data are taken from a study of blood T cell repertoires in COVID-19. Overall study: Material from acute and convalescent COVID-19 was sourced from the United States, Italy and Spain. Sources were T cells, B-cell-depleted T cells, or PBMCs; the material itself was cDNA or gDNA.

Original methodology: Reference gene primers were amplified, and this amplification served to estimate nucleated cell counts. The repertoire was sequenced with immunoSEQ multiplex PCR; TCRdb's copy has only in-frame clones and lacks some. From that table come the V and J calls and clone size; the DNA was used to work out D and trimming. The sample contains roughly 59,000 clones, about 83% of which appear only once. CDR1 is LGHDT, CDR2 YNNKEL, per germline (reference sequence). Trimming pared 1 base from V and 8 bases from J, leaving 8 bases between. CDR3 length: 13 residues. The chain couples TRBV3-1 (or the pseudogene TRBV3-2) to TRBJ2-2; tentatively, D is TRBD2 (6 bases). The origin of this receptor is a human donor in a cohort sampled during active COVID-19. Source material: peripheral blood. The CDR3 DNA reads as TGTGCCAGCAGCCAAGTCGGAGGGGGGGAGCTGTTTTTT. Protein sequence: CASSQVGGGELFF.